The 30 T cell receptor beta chains in this list originate from one sample, sequenced in a study of response to subunit inactivated influenza vaccine. TCRdb used MiXCR to reprocess the RT-PCR reads, holding one entry per CDR3 protein. The sample yields about 160,000 distinct CDR3 sequences, around a tenth seen once. The sample in question was CD8+ T cells sorted from PBMCs, obtained less than 30 months after vaccination. These receptor sequences come from a man in his fifties or sixties who received an inactivated influenza vaccine.

This clonotype was detected a few times. The chain joins TRBV12-3 or TRBV12-4 to TRBJ2-1; 11 nucleotides agree with TRBD2. Unmatched junction bases numbered 5, after V lost 6 bases and J lost 7 bases. The CDR3 has 14 amino acids. The CDR3 region is CASRIAGGGNEQFF. Here the CDR3 DNA reads TGTGCCAGCAGAATAGCGGGAGGGGGGAATGAGCAGTTCTTC.

The chain joins TRBV6-2 or TRBV6-3 to TRBJ2-2; TRBD2 aligns across 7 bases. CDR3 size: 14 residues. The V and J ends lost 6 bases and 7 bases, in that order; junction bases with no gene match: 8. Germline V gives CDR1 MNHEY, CDR2 SVGEGT. This chain's CDR3 is CASRRGGFGGELFF. In DNA, the CDR3 is TGTGCCAGCAGGAGGGGAGGGTTCGGCGGGGAGCTGTTTTTT.

This chain joins TRBV20-1 and TRBJ2-1; D unclear. Germline assignment: CDR1 DFQATT and CDR2 SNEGSKA (reference sequence). The CDR3 length is 14 residues. V gave up 3 bases and J gave up 7 bases, with 16 bases separating them. The CDR3 is CSASLSCGWNEQFF. The CDR3 DNA reads as TGCAGTGCTAGTCTGAGCTGCGGTTGGAATGAGCAGTTCTTC.

This clonotype was observed a few times. The chain joins TRBV2 to TRBJ2-1, with 9 bases lining up with TRBD2. Germline CDR1 and CDR2: SNHLY and FYNNEI. V lost 2 bases and J lost 6; bases outside the gene matches: 8. There are 16 residues in the CDR3. In nucleotides, the CDR3 is TGTGCCAGCAGTGAACCCTCGGCGGGGGGGCGCAATGAGCAGTTCTTC. This translates into CASSEPSAGGRNEQFF.

This clonotype has more than one count but fewer than ten. The V gene is TRBV5-1, the J gene TRBJ1-1; D is ambiguous. V gave up 1 base and J gave up 8 bases, with 15 bases separating them. The CDR3 is 14 residues long. CDR1 is SGHRS and CDR2 is YFSETQ in the germline V gene. This CDR3 is CASSLTGLGTEAFF. In DNA form, the CDR3 reads TGCGCCAGCAGCTTGACGGGTTTGGGTACGGAAGCTTTCTTT.

The chain joins TRBV6-2 or TRBV6-3 to TRBJ1-1, with no clear D. Trimming pared 7 bases from V and 1 base from J, leaving 7 bases between. There are 12 residues in the CDR3. Per germline, CDR1 MNHEY and CDR2 SVGEGT. The DNA for the CDR3 is TGTGCCAGCAACCTGGGGAACACTGAAGCTTTCTTT. Amino acid sequence: CASNLGNTEAFF.

V is TRBV4-1 and J is TRBJ1-2, with D unclear. The V gene lost 0 bases and the J gene lost 4 bases, with 12 bases spanning the gap. Germline CDR1 MGHRA, CDR2 YSYEKL. This CDR3 has 15 residues. CDR3 bases: TGCGCCAGCAGCCAAGAAATTACCAGGCTCTATGGCTACACCTTC. Its protein product is CASSQEITRLYGYTF.

This clonotype was seen a few times. The genes are TRBV2 and TRBJ2-7; D possibly matches TRBD1 or TRBD2 (5 bases each). V shed 1 base and J shed 2 bases, with 12 bases lying between them. CDR3 length: 15 amino acids. In germline, CDR1 is SNHLY, CDR2 FYNNEI. The CDR3 nucleotides read TGTGCCAGCAGTGAAGGGCCCCGGGGCACCTACGAGCAGTACTTC. It is translated as CASSEGPRGTYEQYF.

This clonotype was observed a handful of times. The V and J genes are TRBV25-1 and TRBJ2-3, with D unresolved. Trimming shortened V by 2 bases and J by 2 bases, and 14 bases separated the two germline ends. CDR1 and CDR2 (germline): MGHDK, SYGVNS. The CDR3 has 16 residues. For the CDR3, the DNA is TGTGCCAGCAGTGAACCGACACCTTACTTCACAGATACGCAGTATTTT. It is translated as CASSEPTPYFTDTQYF.

In its sample, this clonotype was seen many times. V gene TRBV20-1 combines with J gene TRBJ2-7; 8 nucleotides match TRBD2. CDR3 length: 13 residues. V was pared by 7 bases and J by 3 bases, with 8 bases of the junction left unmatched. Germline loops: CDR1 DFQATT, CDR2 SNEGSKA (reference sequence). In DNA form, the CDR3 reads TGCAGTGTCCCCGGGAGGGGGGACTACGAGCAGTACTTC. It encodes CSVPGRGDYEQYF.

J is TRBJ1-2 and V is TRBV2, with 8 bases that match TRBD1. This CDR3 has 14 residues. V lost 3 bases and J lost 4; bases outside the gene matches: 4. Germline V gene data show CDR1 as SNHLY and CDR2 as FYNNEI. The CDR3: CASSDRGLAYGYTF. DNA of the CDR3: TGTGCCAGCAGTGACAGGGGGCTCGCCTATGGCTACACCTTC.

The chain combines TRBV3-1 with TRBJ2-3, with 7 bases that match TRBD2. The CDR3 consists of 15 residues. With V trimmed by 3 bases and J by 1 base, 4 bases remained unmatched. The germline CDR1 and CDR2 sequences are LGHDT and YNNKEL (reference sequence). The CDR3 coding sequence is TGTGCCAGCAGCCAGCGGGAGTCAGGCACAGATACGCAGTATTTT. Translated: CASSQRESGTDTQYF.

This clonotype showed up just a few times. The V call is TRBV3-1, the J call TRBJ2-5; 7 bases map to TRBD2. V trimming: 0 bases; J trimming: 2 bases; junction bases outside the gene matches: 0. This CDR3 spans 14 amino acids. Per the germline V gene, CDR1 is LGHDT and CDR2 is YNNKEL (reference sequence). CDR3 residues: CASSQEGLQETQYF. The CDR3 region has the DNA TGTGCCAGCAGCCAAGAGGGACTACAAGAGACCCAGTACTTC.

The rearrangement joins TRBV12-3 or TRBV12-4 to TRBJ2-3; 8 bases map to TRBD1. J was trimmed by 2 bases and V by 1 base; bases with no gene match: 2. The CDR3 sequence is 15 residues long. The CDR3 region is CASSLGQGATDTQYF. DNA for the CDR3: TGTGCCAGCAGTTTAGGCCAGGGGGCCACAGATACGCAGTATTTT.

This clonotype was recorded a few times. This sequence joins TRBV29-1 and TRBJ1-5; D is perhaps TRBD1 (5 bases). CDR1 SQVTM and CDR2 ANQGSEA come from the germline V gene. V was trimmed by 7 bases and J by 2 bases, leaving 24 bases between them. The CDR3 sequence is 17 residues long. CDR3 in amino acids: CSAILEFEVQGNQPQHF. DNA for the CDR3: TGCAGCGCTATATTAGAATTCGAGGTACAGGGCAATCAGCCCCAGCATTTT.

This clonotype has more than one count but fewer than ten. As DNA, the CDR3 is TGCGCCAGCAGCCAAGTTAGGGCCAGCTCCTACAATGAGCAGTTCTTC. Its protein is CASSQVRASSYNEQFF. The chain combines TRBV4-3 with TRBJ2-1; D is uncertain. CDR3 length: 16 amino acids. Per the germline V gene, CDR1 is LGHNA and CDR2 is YSLEER. V shed 1 base and J shed 0 bases, with 10 bases lying between them.

Only a few counts were recorded for this clonotype. The CDR3 region is CASSQDPTGGNPSYEQYF. Written as DNA, the CDR3 is TGTGCCAGCAGCCAAGATCCGACAGGGGGTAACCCTTCCTACGAGCAGTACTTC. This rearrangement joins TRBV3-1 to TRBJ2-7, with 9 bases identical to TRBD1. The V gene's germline CDR1 is LGHDT and CDR2 YNNKEL (reference sequence). The CDR3 totals 18 residues. Trimming cost V 0 bases and J 1 base; bases outside gene matches: 10.

This clonotype has a handful of counts. This chain joins TRBV12-3 or TRBV12-4 and TRBJ2-7; perhaps D is TRBD1 or TRBD2 (5 bases each). The CDR3 runs to 14 residues. Trimming took 3 bases from V and 1 from J, leaving 10 bases between them. CDR3 nucleotide sequence: TGTGCCAGCAGTTTCTGGGGGATGTCCTACGAGCAGTACTTC. Translating it yields CASSFWGMSYEQYF.

This clonotype was seen more than once but under ten times. This sequence joins TRBV20-1 and TRBJ2-2, with 8 bases lining up with TRBD1. V lost 5 bases and J lost 1; bases outside the gene matches: 6. Germline V lookup: CDR1 DFQATT, CDR2 SNEGSKA (reference sequence). CDR3 length equals 15 residues. CDR3 DNA: TGCAGTGCTTGGACAGGGACGATGAACACCGGGGAGCTGTTTTTT. Encoded protein: CSAWTGTMNTGELFF.

The chain joins TRBV4-2 to TRBJ1-5, with 10 bases that match TRBD1. V lost 5 bases, J lost 5 bases, and 0 bases stayed unmatched. The CDR3 runs to 13 residues. In germline, CDR1 is LGHNA, CDR2 YNFKEQ. In DNA, the CDR3 is TGTGCCAGCAGCGGGACAGGGGATCAGCCCCAGCATTTT. This encodes CASSGTGDQPQHF.

The genes are TRBV7-2 and TRBJ2-1, with TRBD1 matching over 10 bases. The CDR3 runs 17 residues. With 1 base clipped from V and 6 bases from J, the junction kept 9 bases outside the gene matches. Germline-derived CDR1 and CDR2 are SGHTA and FQGNSA. This CDR3 reads CASSLVGSWDRGNEQFF. CDR3 bases: TGTGCCAGCAGCTTAGTTGGGAGTTGGGACAGGGGCAATGAGCAGTTCTTC.

The V call is TRBV2, the J call TRBJ2-3; 8 bases line up with TRBD2. Germline V gives CDR1 SNHLY, CDR2 FYNNEI. The CDR3 contains 17 residues. V lost 6 bases, J lost 4 bases, and 15 bases stayed unmatched. The DNA for the CDR3 is TGTGCCAGCAGGGACACCACTAGCGGAATTAACCCAGATACGCAGTATTTT. Amino acids: CASRDTTSGINPDTQYF.

This clonotype was counted only a few times. The gene calls are TRBV11-2 and TRBJ1-1; a weak D match, TRBD1 (5 bases). Germline lookup yields CDR1 SGHAT and CDR2 FQNNGV. The CDR3 runs 15 residues. V was clipped by 4 bases and J by 5 bases, with 17 bases between them. The CDR3 sequence is CASSYTQGSGTEAFF. The CDR3 nucleotides read TGTGCCAGCAGCTATACCCAGGGCTCAGGAACTGAAGCTTTCTTT.

There are a few counts of this clonotype. The CDR3 bases are TGTGCCAGCAGCCTTATCGGGATGCATGTCTACAATGAGCAGTTCTTC. It yields the protein CASSLIGMHVYNEQFF. The V and J genes are TRBV11-2 and TRBJ2-1, with D tentatively TRBD2 (5 bases). Trimming left V 5 bases short and J 3 bases short, with 17 bases between. CDR3 length: 16 amino acids. CDR1 and CDR2 from the germline V gene are SGHAT and FQNNGV.

This clonotype was observed at least ten times. Possible read error: a much larger clone is one base away. The chain employs TRBV5-6 and TRBJ2-7; D not resolved. This CDR3 spans 13 amino acids. The germline V gene encodes CDR1 SGHDT and CDR2 YYEEEE. With 4 bases removed from V and 9 bases from J, the gap between germline ends came to 17 bases. The chain's CDR3 is CASSTGPGCPQYF. DNA of the CDR3: TGTGCCAGCAGCACCGGTCCCGGATGCCCGCAGTACTTC.

This clonotype was picked up many times. V and J are TRBV2 and TRBJ2-7; D uncertain. Germline assignment: CDR1 SNHLY and CDR2 FYNNEI. The CDR3 extends over 14 amino acids. Trimming pared 1 base from V and 4 bases from J, leaving 11 bases between. CDR3 loop: CASSEGLWGYEQYF. In DNA, the CDR3 is TGTGCCAGCAGTGAAGGTTTGTGGGGTTACGAGCAGTACTTC.

This clonotype was seen a few times. CDR3 DNA sequence: TGCAGTGCTAGACAACCTAGCGGGGGGATTCTAGAGCAGTTCTTC. It yields the protein CSARQPSGGILEQFF. This chain joins TRBV20-1 and TRBJ2-1, with 11 bases aligning to TRBD2. Unmatched junction bases numbered 10, after V lost 2 bases and J lost 10 bases. The CDR3 has 15 amino acids. Germline CDR1 reads DFQATT; CDR2 reads SNEGSKA (reference sequence).

The chain carries TRBV7-9 and TRBJ1-5; no definite D call. Trimming left V 4 bases short and J 4 bases short, with 5 bases between. Germline V lookup: CDR1 SEHNR, CDR2 FQNEAQ (reference sequence). This CDR3 region has 12 residues. CDR3 nucleotide sequence: TGTGCCAGCAGCTGGTATAATCAGCCCCAGCATTTT. This gives the protein CASSWYNQPQHF.

This chain connects TRBV27 to TRBJ2-1; D remains ambiguous. CDR1 MNHEY and CDR2 SMNVEV come from the germline V gene (reference sequence). Trimming took 2 bases from V and 7 from J, leaving 9 bases between them. The CDR3 spans 13 residues. The CDR3 is CASSLLGLNEQFF. In nucleotides, the CDR3 is TGTGCCAGCAGTTTACTGGGTTTGAATGAGCAGTTCTTC.

This rearrangement joins TRBV4-2 to TRBJ1-5; unclear D gene. Germline V gene data show CDR1 as LGHNA and CDR2 as YNFKEQ. The V end lost 2 bases, the J end lost 4 bases, and 9 bases lay between the germline ends. This CDR3 spans 14 amino acids. The CDR3 sequence: CASSQTTPNQPQHF. For the CDR3, the DNA is TGTGCCAGCAGCCAAACAACTCCTAATCAGCCCCAGCATTTT.